This T cell receptor (beta chain) is from a study of cytomegalovirus exposure and HLA in healthy donors. Findings of the study overall: The authors reported that TCR beta sequences could predict HLA-A and HLA-B alleles. These predictions were accurate for most subjects in the first cohort.

Among the donors, all were healthy bone marrow donors. In the case of this clone: The antigen remains undetermined.

60 Vbeta and 13 Jbeta primers were used in PCR. As handled by the study authors: In a later analysis, around 87 million unique TCR beta chains included roughly 11 million shared by two or more donors. Here immunoSEQ multiplex PCR was the method, and the copy in TCRdb shows in-frame clones only, minus some. V and J calls plus clone size are reproduced from that table; the DNA served to infer D and trimming. The sample holds 110,000 to 150,000 clones; 82% are singletons and the top ten take roughly 3.2%. Sequencing used PBMCs. The TCR comes from a man aged 18-30 years in good health and CMV-seropositive.

This chain's CDR3 is CASSVAPGGAGELFF. DNA for the CDR3: TGTGCCAGCAGCGTAGCCCCAGGGGGAGCTGGGGAGCTGTTTTTT. The chain uses TRBV9 and TRBJ2-2, with 7 bases matching TRBD1. The CDR3 length is 15 residues. Per germline, CDR1 SGDLS and CDR2 YYNGEE. V trimming: 0 bases; J trimming: 8 bases; junction bases outside the gene matches: 7.